Reported below is one T cell receptor beta chain. Its antigen is as yet unknown. The data stem from a study of blood T cells in healthy people across ages. Background on the study: When template switching was applied, about one barcoded beta molecule was captured per two T cells. Study conclusions and caveats: Versus aged donors, long-lived donors had higher diversity and more naive CD4+ cells.

A second about 7 to 12 cycle PCR used barcoded and J-beta primers. A template-switch adaptor containing 12 random nucleotides labeled each cDNA molecule. Each sample yielded at least 2.5 million CDR3-containing paired-end reads. TCRdb analysed the 5' RACE reads with MiXCR anew, one entry per CDR3 protein. The data contain 700,000 or so distinct CDR3 sequences, around 43% of them singletons. The sequenced material came from blood. The clonotype comes from an older man in good health.

CDR3 protein: CASSYSWGRGYEQYF. In nucleotides, the CDR3 is TGTGCCAGCAGTTACTCATGGGGTAGGGGCTACGAGCAGTACTTC. V and J are TRBV6-5 and TRBJ2-5, with D possibly TRBD1 on 5 matching bases. Gene TRBJ2-7 matches the end of the DNA better, so the J call may be wrong. Germline CDR1 and CDR2: MNHEY and SVGAGI. The CDR3 extends over 15 amino acids.